The 18 T cell receptor beta chains below come from one sample, sequenced in a study of shared clonotypes between healthy human individuals. Generated by immunoSEQ multiplex PCR, the TCRdb table keeps only in-frame clones and is missing some. The sample holds roughly 1,500,000 clones, around 98% seen once. The sequenced sample consisted of naive CD4+ T cells sorted from blood. Subset indicated: CD45RA+ positively selected. The receptors shown here come from a man aged 30 to 39 in good health.

The chain joins TRBV19 to TRBJ2-7, with 7 bases fitting TRBD2. Germline V CDR1 and CDR2: LNHDA, SQIVND (reference sequence). V shed 3 bases and J 4 bases; nucleotides not matched to a gene: 9. The CDR3 spans 15 residues. The CDR3 nucleotides read TGTGCCAGTAGTATTCTAGCGGTTCCGGTTTACGAGCAGTACTTC. Translating it yields CASSILAVPVYEQYF.

The J gene is TRBJ1-5, the V gene TRBV10-3; D gene ambiguous. The CDR3 runs 14 residues. Germline V gene lookup returns CDR1 ENHRY and CDR2 SYGVKD. V was clipped by 8 bases and J by 5 bases, with 16 bases between them. CDR3 in amino acids: CAIRGGNGDQPQHF. The CDR3 nucleotides read TGTGCCATCCGCGGAGGGAATGGGGATCAGCCCCAGCATTTT.

This chain uses TRBV5-1 with TRBJ2-7; 8 bases align to TRBD1. Unmatched junction bases numbered 15, after V lost 3 bases and J lost 4 bases. From germline, CDR1 is SGHRS and CDR2 YFSETQ. There are 17 residues in the CDR3. In nucleotides, the CDR3 is TGCGCCAGCAGCTCACTGTACCCCCGGGACAGGAGTTACGAGCAGTACTTC. Translated, it gives CASSSLYPRDRSYEQYF.

V gene TRBV29-1 combines with J gene TRBJ2-7, with TRBD2 matching 7 bases. This CDR3 comprises 12 residues. Trimming took 4 bases from V and 3 from J; bases not matched to a gene: 3. The germline CDR1 and CDR2 sequences are SQVTM and ANQGSEA. Here the CDR3 DNA reads TGCAGCGTTGGGGTAGCGGGCTACGAGCAGTACTTC. Its translation is CSVGVAGYEQYF.

Worth noting for this clone: This same CDR3 is encoded by further DNA sequences in the sample. The chain combines TRBV20-1 with TRBJ1-5, with a possible D match to TRBD1 (5 bases). The CDR3 totals 10 residues. Germline V lookup: CDR1 DFQATT, CDR2 SNEGSKA (reference sequence). Between the trimmed V and J ends, which lost 6 bases and 7 bases, there was a span of 7 bases. CDR3 in DNA: TGCAGTGCGGGGGGGCAGCCCCAGCATTTT. This encodes CSAGGQPQHF.

The rearrangement uses TRBV5-4 and TRBJ2-7; maybe TRBD2 (5 bases). The CDR3 consists of 15 residues. CDR1 is SGHNT, CDR2 YYREEE, per germline (reference sequence). The ends were cut back, 1 base at V and 2 bases at J, with 13 bases in the middle. CDR3 region: CASSLSGRRTYEQYF. The CDR3 nucleotides are TGTGCCAGCAGCTTGAGTGGGAGAAGAACCTACGAGCAGTACTTC.

The chain links TRBV7-9 to TRBJ2-4; 9 bases are a match to TRBD2. This CDR3 region has 17 residues. V was clipped by 5 bases and J by 8 bases; unmatched bases: 16. Germline loops: CDR1 SEHNR, CDR2 FQNEAQ (reference sequence). CDR3 sequence reads: CASSEGSGGRAADIQYF. DNA for the CDR3: TGTGCCAGCAGCGAGGGAAGTGGCGGGAGGGCCGCGGACATTCAGTACTTC.

This chain links TRBV4-3 with TRBJ2-7; 11 bases map to TRBD2. Looked up from germline, CDR1 is LGHNA and CDR2 is YSLEER. There are 17 residues in the CDR3. Losses at the gene ends were 2 bases for V and 2 bases for J; bases not matched to a gene: 8. CDR3 nucleotide sequence: TGCGCCAGCAGCCAAAAGACTAGCGGGACCCCCGCCTACGAGCAGTACTTC. Amino acid sequence: CASSQKTSGTPAYEQYF.

The chain couples TRBV28 to TRBJ2-7; 8 nucleotides align to TRBD2. V shed 4 bases, J shed 1 base, and the junction held 9 bases outside the gene matches. The germline CDR1 and CDR2 sequences are MDHEN and SYDVKM. The CDR3 spans 16 residues. The CDR3 loop reads CASSSPKVAGSYEQYF. CDR3 nucleotide sequence: TGTGCCAGCAGTTCTCCAAAGGTAGCGGGGTCCTACGAGCAGTACTTC. The full variable domain, its missing parts supplied by reference TRBV28 and TRBJ2-7, is DVKVTQSSRYLVKRTGEKVFLECVQDMDHENMFWYRQDPGLGLRLIYFSYDVKMKEKGDIPEGYSVSREKKERFSLILESASTNQTSMYLCASSSPKVAGSYEQYFGPGTRLTVT.

The gene calls are TRBV6-5 and TRBJ2-4; a weak D match, TRBD2 (6 bases). CDR1 is MNHEY and CDR2 is SVGAGI in the germline V gene. The CDR3 contains 11 residues. The V end was cut by 6 bases, the J end by 15 bases, with 15 bases between. In DNA form, the CDR3 reads TGTGCCAGCAGGTGGGTGGGAGGCGGGTACTTC. It specifies CASRWVGGGYF.

The V and J genes are TRBV19 and TRBJ2-6; 9 bases are a match to TRBD1. The germline V gene has CDR1 LNHDA and CDR2 SQIVND (reference sequence). This CDR3 has 18 residues. The trim removed 6 bases at V and 0 bases at J, leaving 9 bases unmatched. Here the CDR3 reads CASRKPGQGLSGANVLTF. In DNA form, the CDR3 reads TGTGCCAGTAGAAAACCGGGACAGGGACTCTCTGGGGCCAACGTCCTGACTTTC. Supplemented by reference TRBV19 and TRBJ2-6, the full variable domain reads DGGITQSPKYLFRKEGQNVTLSCEQNLNHDAMYWYRQDPGQGLRLIYYSQIVNDFQKGDIAEGYSVSREKKESFPLTVTSAQKNPTAFYLCASRKPGQGLSGANVLTFGAGSRLTVL.

The chain couples TRBV6-1 to TRBJ1-3; no definite D call. Germline V lookup: CDR1 MNHNS, CDR2 SASEGT. The germline V and J ends were trimmed by 2 bases and 0 bases, with 11 bases remaining between them. The CDR3 runs to 16 residues. The CDR3 DNA reads as TGTGCCAGCAGTGAATCACCAACTCACTCTGGAAACACCATATATTTT. As protein: CASSESPTHSGNTIYF.

This chain uses TRBV28 with TRBJ2-5; a possible D gene is TRBD1 (6 bases). CDR3 size: 13 residues. V gave up 10 bases and J gave up 2 bases, with 14 bases separating them. Germline V lookup: CDR1 MDHEN, CDR2 SYDVKM. The CDR3 reads CAITDRLQETQYF. In DNA form, the CDR3 reads TGTGCCATCACGGACAGACTACAAGAGACCCAGTACTTC. The full variable domain, its missing parts supplied by reference TRBV28 and TRBJ2-5, is DVKVTQSSRYLVKRTGEKVFLECVQDMDHENMFWYRQDPGLGLRLIYFSYDVKMKEKGDIPEGYSVSREKKERFSLILESASTNQTSMYLCAITDRLQETQYFGPGTRLLVL.

In this sample, this clone turned up once. J is TRBJ2-1 and V is TRBV5-1; TRBD1 agrees at 8 bases. The CDR3 is 15 amino acids. The germline V gene has CDR1 SGHRS and CDR2 YFSETQ. The J segment lost 7 bases and the V segment lost 5 bases, leaving 11 bases of the junction unmatched. The CDR3 DNA is TGCGCCAGCAGTTTGACAGGGGCGAGTATTAATGAGCAGTTCTTC. Translated, it gives CASSLTGASINEQFF.

The rearrangement uses TRBV4-1 and TRBJ2-7, with D maybe TRBD1 (5 bases). CDR1 MGHRA and CDR2 YSYEKL come from the germline V gene. The V end lost 5 bases, the J end lost 4 bases, and 21 bases lay between the germline ends. The CDR3 consists of 16 residues. Here the CDR3 DNA reads TGCGCCAGCAGCTCACAGGTAGGGGAATCCTCTTACGAGCAGTACTTC. Its protein is CASSSQVGESSYEQYF.

The CDR3 coding sequence is TGTGCCAGCAGTGTCACCGGGACTAGCGGGAGGGATACGCAGTATTTT. Amino acid sequence: CASSVTGTSGRDTQYF. The chain combines TRBV27 with TRBJ2-3; TRBD2 agrees at 15 bases. Germline CDR1 reads MNHEY; CDR2 reads SMNVEV (reference sequence). Unmatched junction bases numbered 6, after V lost 5 bases and J lost 6 bases. CDR3 length: 16 amino acids.

V is TRBV10-3 and J is TRBJ1-2, with 9 bases that match TRBD1. In germline, CDR1 is ENHRY, CDR2 SYGVKD. The CDR3 length is 13 residues. J gave up 4 bases and V 4 bases, and 1 base lay outside the gene matches. As DNA, the CDR3 is TGTGCCATCAGTGCGGGACAGGGCTATGGCTACACCTTC. It codes for CAISAGQGYGYTF.

V and J are TRBV9 and TRBJ1-5; 9 bases line up with TRBD1. Germline V CDR1 and CDR2: SGDLS, YYNGEE. The CDR3 sequence is 15 residues long. V lost 2 bases to trimming and J lost 6 bases; unmatched junction nucleotides: 6. The CDR3 DNA is TGTGCCAGCAGCGTCGGGGACAGGGATCCTCAGCCCCAGCATTTT. Its translation: CASSVGDRDPQPQHF.